These 12 T cell receptor beta chains were all obtained from the same sample, sequenced in a study of T cell changes during pregnancy in multiple sclerosis. Using immunoSEQ multiplex PCR, the repertoire was profiled, and TCRdb retains in-frame clones only, with some absent. The data hold about 23,000 clones, with around 88% observed a single time. Here the sequenced sample was CD4+ T cells from peripheral blood mononuclear cells, taken in the first trimester of pregnancy. These receptors came from a female donor in good health, enrolled as a control in a pregnancy study.

The rearrangement joins TRBV18 to TRBJ2-3; TRBD2 matches 9 bases. With 3 bases clipped from V and 0 bases from J, the junction kept 4 bases outside the gene matches. The CDR3 sequence is 16 residues long. Per the germline V gene, CDR1 is KGHSH and CDR2 is LQKENI. The CDR3 sequence: CASSPRLAASTDTQYF. The CDR3 region has the DNA TGTGCCAGCTCACCTAGACTAGCGGCTAGCACAGATACGCAGTATTTT.

This clone was recorded a few times. This chain links TRBV2 with TRBJ1-3; the D is unclear. With 8 bases removed from V and 0 bases from J, the gap between germline ends came to 11 bases. The V gene's germline CDR1 is SNHLY and CDR2 FYNNEI. CDR3 length: 14 residues. The CDR3 reads CASEQPLSGNTIYF. The CDR3 region has the DNA TGTGCCAGCGAACAGCCACTCTCTGGAAACACCATATATTTT.

The chain carries TRBV28 and TRBJ2-3, with unresolved D. Deletions cut 8 bases from V and 7 bases from J, with 10 bases between. The CDR3 runs 11 residues. Germline CDR1 and CDR2: MDHEN and SYDVKM. CDR3 bases: TGTGCCAGCGGCATCCAGTATACGCAGTATTTT. It encodes CASGIQYTQYF. The full variable domain, in which reference TRBV28 and TRBJ2-3 provide the parts outside the CDR3, is DVKVTQSSRYLVKRTGEKVFLECVQDMDHENMFWYRQDPGLGLRLIYFSYDVKMKEKGDIPEGYSVSREKKERFSLILESASTNQTSMYLCASGIQYTQYFGPGTRLTVL.

The gene calls are TRBV7-8 and TRBJ2-7, with D possibly being TRBD1 (6 bases). The CDR3 totals 12 residues. Germline lookup yields CDR1 SGHVS and CDR2 FQNEAQ. Trimming took 3 bases from V and 12 from J, leaving 15 bases between them. The CDR3 is CASSLSMGHGYF. CDR3 nucleotides: TGTGCCAGCAGCTTGTCTATGGGACATGGGTACTTC.

The chain carries TRBV7-8 and TRBJ1-2; 8 bases agree with TRBD1. The CDR3 covers 15 residues. CDR1 is SGHVS, CDR2 FQNEAQ, per germline. J gave up 4 bases and V 5 bases, and 9 bases lay outside the gene matches. For the CDR3, the DNA is TGTGCCAGCAGCCTCCGACAGGGGCCTAGCTATGGCTACACCTTC. It translates to CASSLRQGPSYGYTF.

The chain joins TRBV14 to TRBJ2-1; 10 bases map to TRBD2. The CDR3 covers 18 residues. V trimming: 1 base; J trimming: 1 base; junction bases outside the gene matches: 7. Germline CDR1 SGHDN, CDR2 FVKESK. CDR3 loop: CASSQVASGSISYNEQFF. The CDR3 DNA reads as TGTGCCAGCAGCCAAGTAGCTAGCGGGAGTATTTCCTACAATGAGCAGTTCTTC.

This chain joins TRBV11-2 and TRBJ2-7; D unclear. With 5 bases removed from V and 3 bases from J, the gap between germline ends came to 11 bases. The CDR3 totals 13 residues. Germline V lookup: CDR1 SGHAT, CDR2 FQNNGV. In nucleotides, the CDR3 is TGTGCCAGCAGCCTCACGAGGTTCTACGAGCAGTACTTC. Translation gives CASSLTRFYEQYF.

The genes are TRBV5-4 and TRBJ2-2; the D gene is possibly TRBD2 (5 bases). V was pared by 2 bases and J by 3 bases, with 17 bases between. The CDR3 has 17 amino acids. Germline V gives CDR1 SGHNT, CDR2 YYREEE (reference sequence). The CDR3 nucleotides are TGTGCCAGCAGCTTAATGATGGGAGCACTCGACACCGGGGAGCTGTTTTTT. Its translation is CASSLMMGALDTGELFF.

This sequence joins TRBV11-2 and TRBJ1-6, with a tentative D call TRBD1 (6 bases). Per germline, CDR1 SGHAT and CDR2 FQNNGV. V was pared by 0 bases and J by 11 bases, with 20 bases between. The CDR3 is 17 amino acids. The CDR3 DNA is TGTGCCAGCAGCTTAGATTTAGAGTTGGGCAGGGGACCACCCCTCCACTTT. It encodes CASSLDLELGRGPPLHF.

The V and J genes are TRBV6-4 and TRBJ2-7; perhaps TRBD1 as D (5 bases). The CDR3 sequence is 15 residues long. Germline CDR1 reads MRHNA; CDR2 reads SNTAGT. Between the trimmed V and J ends, which lost 2 bases and 2 bases, there was a span of 13 bases. As DNA, the CDR3 is TGTGCCAGCAGTGACAGGAAGGACAAGACCTACGAGCAGTACTTC. Amino acid sequence: CASSDRKDKTYEQYF.

V usage is TRBV6-5 and J usage is TRBJ1-2; D remains ambiguous. Trimming removed 0 bases from V and 4 bases from J, with 6 bases in between. This CDR3 comprises 13 residues. Germline CDR1 is MNHEY and CDR2 is SVGAGI. CDR3 DNA: TGTGCCAGCAGTTACTCGACAATCTATGGCTACACCTTC. This encodes CASSYSTIYGYTF.

The rearrangement uses TRBV9 and TRBJ2-7, with 8 bases fitting TRBD2. There are 15 residues in the CDR3. V was clipped by 3 bases and J by 5 bases; unmatched bases: 10. Per germline, CDR1 SGDLS and CDR2 YYNGEE. CDR3 region: CASSGGLDGWDEQYF. The CDR3 DNA follows: TGTGCCAGCAGCGGGGGACTAGATGGATGGGACGAGCAGTACTTC.